A selection of T cell receptor beta chains follows, all from one sample in a study of blood T cell repertoires in COVID-19. Clones were sequenced by immunoSEQ multiplex PCR, and TCRdb holds only the in-frame ones, with some missing. The sample carries fewer than 200,000 clones, 84% recorded once. The specimen was PBMCs or T cells enriched from blood (not recorded which). The receptors were gathered from a man aged 45-60 years who had recovered from COVID-19. CDR3s include the opening cysteine and the closing phenylalanine or tryptophan. The D gene is left open where the match is weak. A row's size may be missing; if present it is once, few, many or a size class.

V: TRBV5-4
J: TRBJ2-1
size: NA
D: NA
DNA: TGTGCCAGCAGCCTAGAGTCGCCAGAGCAGTTCTTC
CDR3: CASSLESPEQFF

V: TRBV9
J: TRBJ2-5
size: NA
D: NA
DNA: TGTGCCAGCAGCCTCCCGGGTCGTAGCGACCAAGAGACCCAGTACTTC
CDR3: CASSLPGRSDQETQYF

V: TRBV5-8
J: TRBJ2-1
size: once
D: NA
DNA: TGTGCCAGCAGCTATAGCCCCGGGGAGCAGTTCTTC
CDR3: CASSYSPGEQFF

V: TRBV3-1/TRBV3-2
J: TRBJ1-1
size: NA
D: TRBD1
DNA: TGTGCCAGCAGCCAACCTCAGGGGGTCTCTGAAGCTTTCTTT
CDR3: CASSQPQGVSEAFF

V: TRBV30
J: TRBJ1-3
size: NA
D: NA
DNA: TGTGCCTGGAGTGTGGGGCACTCTGGAAACACCATATATTTT
CDR3: CAWSVGHSGNTIYF

V: TRBV7-6
J: TRBJ2-2
size: NA
D: TRBD1
DNA: TGTGCCAGCAGCGGGACAGGGGTCACCGGGGAGCTGTTTTTT
CDR3: CASSGTGVTGELFF

V: TRBV27
J: TRBJ2-7
size: many
D: NA
DNA: TGTGCCAGCAGTTTGACTGCTTCCTACGAGCAGTACTTC
CDR3: CASSLTASYEQYF

V: TRBV30
J: TRBJ2-2
size: once
D: TRBD1
DNA: TGTGCCTGGAGGGGGACAGGGGGCTACGGCGGGGAGCTGTTTTTT
CDR3: CAWRGTGGYGGELFF

V: TRBV9
J: TRBJ2-2
size: NA
D: TRBD1
DNA: TGTGCCAGCAGCGTAACCCAGGGGGCCGGGGAGCTGTTTTTT
CDR3: CASSVTQGAGELFF

V: TRBV7-9
J: TRBJ2-7
size: NA
D: NA
DNA: TGTGCCAGCAGCCCCCTCCTTGGGACAAGAACCTACGAGCAGTACTTC
CDR3: CASSPLLGTRTYEQYF

V: TRBV12-3/TRBV12-4
J: TRBJ2-5
size: NA
D: TRBD1
DNA: TGTGCCAGCAGTTGGACAGGGCGGGAGACCCAGTACTTC
CDR3: CASSWTGRETQYF

V: TRBV14
J: TRBJ2-3
size: NA
D: TRBD2
DNA: TGTGCCAGCAGCCAAGTTCGTAGCGGGGTTGGAGATACGCAGTATTTT
CDR3: CASSQVRSGVGDTQYF

V: TRBV6-5
J: TRBJ1-3
size: NA
D: NA
DNA: TGTGCCAGCAGTCGACAGCCCTCTGGAAACACCATATATTTT
CDR3: CASSRQPSGNTIYF

V: TRBV18
J: TRBJ1-6
size: NA
D: TRBD1
DNA: TGTGCCAGCTCACGTGGGACAGGGGAAAATTCACCCCTCCACTTT
CDR3: CASSRGTGENSPLHF

V: TRBV4-1
J: TRBJ1-2
size: NA
D: TRBD1
DNA: TGCGCCAGCAGCCAACCCACAGGGGGCCTTAACTATGGCTACACCTTC
CDR3: CASSQPTGGLNYGYTF

V: TRBV6-1
J: TRBJ2-7
size: few
D: TRBD2
DNA: TGTGCCAGCAGTGATATTGGTACGTTAGCGGGGAGGGAGCAGTACTTC
CDR3: CASSDIGTLAGREQYF

V: TRBV10-3
J: TRBJ1-6
size: once
D: NA
DNA: TGTGCCATCAGTGAGTCCGGGAATTCACCCCTCCACTTT
CDR3: CAISESGNSPLHF

V: TRBV3-1/TRBV3-2
J: TRBJ2-4
size: NA
D: TRBD2
DNA: TGTGCCAGCAGCCTCGGGACTATAAACATTCAGTACTTC
CDR3: CASSLGTINIQYF

V: TRBV5-5
J: TRBJ1-1
size: NA
D: NA
DNA: TGTGCCAGCAGCTTACTAGGAAACACTGAAGCTTTCTTT
CDR3: CASSLLGNTEAFF

V: TRBV5-5
J: TRBJ1-3
size: NA
D: TRBD1
DNA: TGTGCCAGCAGCTTGGTAAGGGGGCGAGGCTCTGGAAACACCATATATTTT
CDR3: CASSLVRGRGSGNTIYF

V: TRBV5-4
J: TRBJ2-3
size: NA
D: NA
DNA: TGTGCCAGCAGCTTGTATGAGAGCACAGATACGCAGTATTTT
CDR3: CASSLYESTDTQYF

V: TRBV6-2/TRBV6-3
J: TRBJ1-4
size: few
D: NA
DNA: TGTGCCAGCAGCATCTTTGAAAAACTGTTTTTT
CDR3: CASSIFEKLFF

V: TRBV7-8
J: TRBJ2-6
size: NA
D: NA
DNA: TGTGCCAGCAGCCCAATTTTCCACTCTGGGGCCAACGTCCTGACTTTC
CDR3: CASSPIFHSGANVLTF

V: TRBV7-2
J: TRBJ1-5
size: NA
D: TRBD1
DNA: TGTGCCAGCAGCCTGGGACAGAATAGCAATCAGCCCCAGCATTTT
CDR3: CASSLGQNSNQPQHF

V: TRBV13
J: TRBJ1-3
size: NA
D: TRBD1
DNA: TGTGCCAGCAGCCCCAGGACAGGATCTGGAAACACCATATATTTT
CDR3: CASSPRTGSGNTIYF

V: TRBV10-3
J: TRBJ1-6
size: NA
D: NA
DNA: TGTGCCATCAGTAGGACAGAATATAATTCACCCCTCCACTTT
CDR3: CAISRTEYNSPLHF

V: TRBV7-3
J: TRBJ2-3
size: NA
D: TRBD1
DNA: TGTGCCAGCAGCCCTCGCCAGGGGGCGGGAGATACGCAGTATTTT
CDR3: CASSPRQGAGDTQYF

V: TRBV6-6
J: TRBJ1-5
size: NA
D: NA
DNA: TGTGCCAGCACCGCACAGGGACAACCTAGCAATCAGCCCCAGCATTTT
CDR3: CASTAQGQPSNQPQHF

V: TRBV3-1/TRBV3-2
J: TRBJ1-6
size: NA
D: NA
DNA: TGTGCCAGCAGCCAGGCCCGTACCGGTAGCTCACCCCTCCACTTT
CDR3: CASSQARTGSSPLHF

V: TRBV12-3/TRBV12-4
J: TRBJ1-5
size: NA
D: NA
DNA: TGTGCCAGCAGTTTACAGGGTAATCAGCCCCAGCATTTT
CDR3: CASSLQGNQPQHF

V: TRBV30
J: TRBJ1-6
size: once
D: NA
DNA: TGTGCCTGGAGTGCAGGGGTCGGTTCACCCCTCCACTTT
CDR3: CAWSAGVGSPLHF

V: TRBV5-1
J: TRBJ2-5
size: NA
D: TRBD1
DNA: TGCGCCAGCAGCTTCCAGGGGGCTTTAGAGACCCAGTACTTC
CDR3: CASSFQGALETQYF

V: TRBV10-3
J: TRBJ1-6
size: once
D: NA
DNA: TGTGCCATCAGTGAGTCGAAGGACTTTACGGCACCCCTCCACTTT
CDR3: CAISESKDFTAPLHF

V: TRBV7-2
J: TRBJ1-5
size: NA
D: TRBD1
DNA: TGTGCCAGCAGCTTAGATACAGGGGGATTCAATCAGCCCCAGCATTTT
CDR3: CASSLDTGGFNQPQHF

V: TRBV4-1
J: TRBJ1-5
size: NA
D: NA
DNA: TGCGCCAGCAGTTCCTCTGGCAGAAATCAGCCCCAGCATTTT
CDR3: CASSSSGRNQPQHF

V: TRBV3-1/TRBV3-2
J: TRBJ1-6
size: few
D: NA
DNA: TGTGCCAGCAGCCCCCTTGGAGGGTCGAGTTCACCCCTCCACTTT
CDR3: CASSPLGGSSSPLHF

V: TRBV5-1
J: TRBJ2-5
size: NA
D: TRBD2
DNA: TGCGCCAGCAGCTTGGTGCGACTAGCGGGGGGGCTCGAGACCCAGTACTTC
CDR3: CASSLVRLAGGLETQYF

V: TRBV2
J: TRBJ1-6
size: NA
D: NA
DNA: TGTGCCAGCAGTTTACAGAATTCACCCCTCCACTTT
CDR3: CASSLQNSPLHF

V: TRBV19
J: TRBJ2-5
size: NA
D: TRBD1
DNA: TGTGCCAGTACCATCGACAGGGGGACACTAGAGACCCAGTACTTC
CDR3: CASTIDRGTLETQYF

V: TRBV6-1
J: TRBJ1-1
size: NA
D: NA
DNA: TGTGCCAGCAGCCCCGGGGGAACTGAAGCTTTCTTT
CDR3: CASSPGGTEAFF

V: TRBV7-9
J: TRBJ2-5
size: NA
D: TRBD2
DNA: TGTGCCAGCAGCCATCGGGGGGTCCAAGAGACCCAGTACTTC
CDR3: CASSHRGVQETQYF

V: TRBV29-1
J: TRBJ1-6
size: NA
D: TRBD1
DNA: TGCAGCGTCGGACAGGGGGTCGATTCACCCCTCCACTTT
CDR3: CSVGQGVDSPLHF

V: TRBV19
J: TRBJ1-2
size: NA
D: TRBD1
DNA: TGTGCCAGTACCGCGGACAGGGGGTACGGCTACACCTTC
CDR3: CASTADRGYGYTF

V: TRBV9
J: TRBJ2-5
size: NA
D: TRBD1
DNA: TGTGCCAGCAGCAAAACAGGGGGGGAGACCCAGTACTTC
CDR3: CASSKTGGETQYF

V: TRBV6-5
J: TRBJ2-7
size: NA
D: NA
DNA: TGTGCCAGCATGAGTAGGAGCTCCTACGAGCAGTACTTC
CDR3: CASMSRSSYEQYF

V: TRBV5-6
J: TRBJ1-6
size: NA
D: TRBD1
DNA: TGTGCCAGCAGCTTGGCCGACAGGGATAATTCACCCCTCCACTTT
CDR3: CASSLADRDNSPLHF

V: TRBV11-3
J: TRBJ1-1
size: NA
D: TRBD1
DNA: TGTGCCAGCAGCTTCGGGACAGGTGGGGGCACTGAAGCTTTCTTT
CDR3: CASSFGTGGGTEAFF

V: TRBV18
J: TRBJ2-5
size: NA
D: TRBD1
DNA: TGTGCCAGCTCACCACCGGGCAGGGGGCAGGAGACCCAGTACTTC
CDR3: CASSPPGRGQETQYF

V: TRBV7-8
J: TRBJ1-1
size: NA
D: NA
DNA: TGTGCCAGCAGCTCCCTGGGGGGGCGATCAGCTTTCTTT
CDR3: CASSSLGGRSAFF

V: TRBV13
J: TRBJ1-6
size: NA
D: TRBD1
DNA: TGTGCCAGCAGCTTAGGTAGGTCTCCGGGACAGGGATATAATTCACCCCTCCACTTT
CDR3: CASSLGRSPGQGYNSPLHF

V: TRBV30
J: TRBJ1-2
size: NA
D: NA
DNA: TGTGCCTGGAGTCCGAGGTCCACCGGAGGCTATGGCTACACCTTC
CDR3: CAWSPRSTGGYGYTF

V: TRBV7-9
J: TRBJ1-2
size: NA
D: TRBD1
DNA: TGTGCCAGCAGCCTGACAGGGGGCGGTGGCTACACCTTC
CDR3: CASSLTGGGGYTF